This T cell receptor beta chain was identified during a study of blood T cell repertoires in COVID-19. Background on the study: Samples came from the United States, Italy and Spain, spanning acute and convalescent COVID-19. Nucleic acid was either cDNA or gDNA, and it came from T cells, B-cell-depleted T cells, or PBMCs.

Trimming cost V 8 bases and J 9 bases, with 17 bases left between them. The CDR3 runs 13 residues. CDR1 and CDR2 (germline): MNHEY, SVGAGI. TCRdb keeps only in-frame clones here, not all; method: immunoSEQ multiplex PCR. The data hold roughly 250,000 clones, with roughly 89% observed a single time. The sequenced material came from PBMCs or T cells enriched from blood (not recorded which). The chain is built from TRBV6-5 and TRBJ1-5; D may be TRBD1 (6 bases). The receptor's source is a woman aged 25 to 45 with acute COVID-19. CDR3 loop: CASRTGSRGPQHF. The CDR3 coding sequence is TGTGCCAGCCGAACAGGGTCCCGGGGGCCCCAGCATTTT.